This T cell receptor (beta chain) stems from a study of shared clonotypes between healthy human individuals. Study observations and caveats: Memory subsets generally showed smaller estimated richness than naive subsets did.

Germline-derived CDR1 and CDR2 are SGHAT and FQNNGV. There are 17 residues in the CDR3. Trimming cost V 5 bases and J 5 bases, with 24 bases left between them. Data came from immunoSEQ multiplex PCR; TCRdb stores just in-frame clones and leaves some out. The table lists fewer than 3 million clones, 85% to 95% of them singletons. For this clone: Its antigen is undetermined.

The sequenced sample consisted of naive CD4+ T cells from PBMCs. Documented subset: CD45RA+ positively selected. The rearrangement joins TRBV11-2 to TRBJ2-5; tentative D call: TRBD2 (5 bases). This clonotype was sampled from a man aged 18 to 29 in good health. Some clones in this sample may be carry-over from other donors' samples. The DNA for the CDR3 is TGTGCCAGCAGCCCGCGTAAAATTCCTAGCTTTGTTGAGACCCAGTACTTC. Translation: CASSPRKIPSFVETQYF.